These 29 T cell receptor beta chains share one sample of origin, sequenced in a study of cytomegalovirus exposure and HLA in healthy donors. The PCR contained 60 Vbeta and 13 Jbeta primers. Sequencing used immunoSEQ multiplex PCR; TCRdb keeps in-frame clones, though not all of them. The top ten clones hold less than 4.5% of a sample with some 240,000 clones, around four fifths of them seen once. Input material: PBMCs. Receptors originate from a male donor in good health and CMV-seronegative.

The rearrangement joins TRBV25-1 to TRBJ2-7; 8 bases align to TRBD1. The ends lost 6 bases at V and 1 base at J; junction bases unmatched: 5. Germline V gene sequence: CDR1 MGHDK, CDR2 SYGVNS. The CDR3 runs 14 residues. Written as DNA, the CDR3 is TGTGCCAGCAGAGACAGGGGACGATCCTACGAGCAGTACTTC. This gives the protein CASRDRGRSYEQYF.

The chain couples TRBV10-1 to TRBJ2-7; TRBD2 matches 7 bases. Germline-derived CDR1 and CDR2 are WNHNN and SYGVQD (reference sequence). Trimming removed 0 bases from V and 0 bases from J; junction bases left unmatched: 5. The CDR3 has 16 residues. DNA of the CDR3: TGCGCCAGCAGTGAGTCCGTGGGGGAGGGCTCCTACGAGCAGTACTTC. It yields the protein CASSESVGEGSYEQYF.

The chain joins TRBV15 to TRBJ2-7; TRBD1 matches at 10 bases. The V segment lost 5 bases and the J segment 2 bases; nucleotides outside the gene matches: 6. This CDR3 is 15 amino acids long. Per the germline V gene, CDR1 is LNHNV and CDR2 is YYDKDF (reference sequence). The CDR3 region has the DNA TGTGCCACCAGCCCTAGGGACAGGGGACCCTACGAGCAGTACTTC. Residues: CATSPRDRGPYEQYF.

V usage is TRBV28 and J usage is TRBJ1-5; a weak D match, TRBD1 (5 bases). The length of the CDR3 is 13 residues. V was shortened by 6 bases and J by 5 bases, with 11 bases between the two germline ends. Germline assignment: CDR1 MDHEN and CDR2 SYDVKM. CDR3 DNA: TGTGCCAGCAGGCAGGGTTCACATCAGCCCCAGCATTTT. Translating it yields CASRQGSHQPQHF.

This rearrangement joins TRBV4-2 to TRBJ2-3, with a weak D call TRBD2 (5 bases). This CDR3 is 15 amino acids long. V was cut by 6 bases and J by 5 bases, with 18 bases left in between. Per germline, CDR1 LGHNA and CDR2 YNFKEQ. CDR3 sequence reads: CASRETGISEDTQYF. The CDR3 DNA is TGTGCCAGCAGGGAAACCGGGATTTCGGAAGATACGCAGTATTTT.

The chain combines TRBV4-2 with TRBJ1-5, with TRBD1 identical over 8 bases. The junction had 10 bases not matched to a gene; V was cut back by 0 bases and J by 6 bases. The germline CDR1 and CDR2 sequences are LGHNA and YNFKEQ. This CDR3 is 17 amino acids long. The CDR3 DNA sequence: TGTGCCAGCAGCCAAGATCCCATGGGCAGGGGGCTTCAGCCCCAGCATTTT. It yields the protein CASSQDPMGRGLQPQHF.

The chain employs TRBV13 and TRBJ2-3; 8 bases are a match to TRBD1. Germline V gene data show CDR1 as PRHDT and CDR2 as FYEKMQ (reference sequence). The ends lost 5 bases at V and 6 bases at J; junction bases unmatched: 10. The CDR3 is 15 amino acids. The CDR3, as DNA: TGTGCCAGCAGCGAACAGACAGGGGTTACGGATACGCAGTATTTT. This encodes CASSEQTGVTDTQYF. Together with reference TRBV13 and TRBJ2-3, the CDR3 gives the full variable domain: AAGVIQSPRHLIKEKRETATLKCYPIPRHDTVYWYQQGPGQDPQFLISFYEKMQSDKGSIPDRFSAQQFSDYHSELNMSSLELGDSALYFCASSEQTGVTDTQYFGPGTRLTVL.

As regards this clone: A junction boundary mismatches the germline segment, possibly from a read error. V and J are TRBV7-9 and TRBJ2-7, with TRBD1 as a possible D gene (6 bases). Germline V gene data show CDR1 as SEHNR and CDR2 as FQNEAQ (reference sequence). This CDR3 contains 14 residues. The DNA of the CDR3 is TGTTCCAGCAGCCCCTCGGACAGAATTCACGAGCAGTACTTC. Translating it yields CSSSPSDRIHEQYF.

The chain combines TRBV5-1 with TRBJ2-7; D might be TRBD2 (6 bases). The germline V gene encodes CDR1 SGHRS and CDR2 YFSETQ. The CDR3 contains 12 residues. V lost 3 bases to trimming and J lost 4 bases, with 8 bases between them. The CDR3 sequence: CASSSGGYEQYF. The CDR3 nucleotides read TGCGCCAGCAGCTCCGGGGGATACGAGCAGTACTTC. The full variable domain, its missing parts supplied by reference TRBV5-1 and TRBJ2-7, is KAGVTQTPRYLIKTRGQQVTLSCSPISGHRSVSWYQQTPGQGLQFLFEYFSETQRNKGNFPGRFSGRQFSNSRSEMNVSTLELGDSALYLCASSSGGYEQYFGPGTRLTVT.

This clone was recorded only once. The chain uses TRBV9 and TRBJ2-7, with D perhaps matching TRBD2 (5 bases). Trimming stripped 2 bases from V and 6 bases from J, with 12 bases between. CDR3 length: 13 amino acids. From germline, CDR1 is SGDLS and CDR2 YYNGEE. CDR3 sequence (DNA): TGTGCCAGCAGCGTCATCGGCCGGGGCGAGCAGTACTTC. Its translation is CASSVIGRGEQYF.

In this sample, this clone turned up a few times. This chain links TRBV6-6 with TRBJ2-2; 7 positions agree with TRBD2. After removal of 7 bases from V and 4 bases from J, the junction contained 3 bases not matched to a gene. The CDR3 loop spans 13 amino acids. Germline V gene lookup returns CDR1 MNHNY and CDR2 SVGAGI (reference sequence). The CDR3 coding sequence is TGTGCCAGCATGGGGGGGGGCACCGGGGAGCTGTTTTTT. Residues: CASMGGGTGELFF.

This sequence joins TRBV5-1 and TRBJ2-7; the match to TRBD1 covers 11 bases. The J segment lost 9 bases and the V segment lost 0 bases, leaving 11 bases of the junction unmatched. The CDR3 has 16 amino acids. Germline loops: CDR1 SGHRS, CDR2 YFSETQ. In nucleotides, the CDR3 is TGCGCCAGCAGCTTGGTTGGGACAGGGGGGGCCGCCGGGCAGTACTTC. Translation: CASSLVGTGGAAGQYF.

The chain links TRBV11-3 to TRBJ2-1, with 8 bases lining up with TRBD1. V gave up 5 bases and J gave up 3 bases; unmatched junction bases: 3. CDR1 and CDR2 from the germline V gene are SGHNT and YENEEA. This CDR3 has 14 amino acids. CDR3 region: CASSAGQGYNEQFF. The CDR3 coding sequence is TGTGCCAGCAGCGCCGGACAGGGCTACAATGAGCAGTTCTTC.

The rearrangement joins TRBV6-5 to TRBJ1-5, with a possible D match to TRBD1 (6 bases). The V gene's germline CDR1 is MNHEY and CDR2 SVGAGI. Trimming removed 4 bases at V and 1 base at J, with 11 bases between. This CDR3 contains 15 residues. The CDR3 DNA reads TGTGCCAGCAGTTCACGACAGGCCAGCAATCAGCCCCAGCATTTT. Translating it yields CASSSRQASNQPQHF.

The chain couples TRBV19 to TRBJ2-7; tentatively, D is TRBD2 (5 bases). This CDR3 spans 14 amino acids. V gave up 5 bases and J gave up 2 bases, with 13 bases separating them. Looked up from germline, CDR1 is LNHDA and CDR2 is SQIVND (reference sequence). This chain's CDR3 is CASSLRATTYEQYF. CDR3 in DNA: TGTGCCAGTAGTTTGCGGGCAACTACCTACGAGCAGTACTTC.

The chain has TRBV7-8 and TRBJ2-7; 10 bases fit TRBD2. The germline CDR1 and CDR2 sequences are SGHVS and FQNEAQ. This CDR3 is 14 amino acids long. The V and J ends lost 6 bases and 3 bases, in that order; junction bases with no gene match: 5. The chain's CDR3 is CASRSWTSGYEQYF. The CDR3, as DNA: TGTGCCAGCAGGTCCTGGACTAGCGGCTACGAGCAGTACTTC.

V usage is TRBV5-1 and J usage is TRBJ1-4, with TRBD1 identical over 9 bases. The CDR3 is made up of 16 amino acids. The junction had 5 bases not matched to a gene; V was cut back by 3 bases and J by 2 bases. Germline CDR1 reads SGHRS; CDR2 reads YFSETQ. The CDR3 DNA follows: TGCGCCAGCAGCTGGAGGACAGGGGCCACTAATGAAAAACTGTTTTTT. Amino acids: CASSWRTGATNEKLFF. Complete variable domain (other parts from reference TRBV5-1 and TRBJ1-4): KAGVTQTPRYLIKTRGQQVTLSCSPISGHRSVSWYQQTPGQGLQFLFEYFSETQRNKGNFPGRFSGRQFSNSRSEMNVSTLELGDSALYLCASSWRTGATNEKLFFGSGTQLSVL.

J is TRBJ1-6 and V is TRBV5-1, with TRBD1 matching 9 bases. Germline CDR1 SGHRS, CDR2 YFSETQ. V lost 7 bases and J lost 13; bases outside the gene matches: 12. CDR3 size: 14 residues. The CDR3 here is CASGTGLSISPLHF. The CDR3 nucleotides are TGCGCCAGCGGGACAGGGCTCTCTATCTCCCCCCTCCACTTT.

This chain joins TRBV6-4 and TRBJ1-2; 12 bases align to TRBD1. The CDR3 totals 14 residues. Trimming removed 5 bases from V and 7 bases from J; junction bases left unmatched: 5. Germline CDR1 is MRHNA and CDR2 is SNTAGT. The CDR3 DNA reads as TGTGCCAGCAGTCCGGGACAGGGGGCGCTTGGCTACACCTTC. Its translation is CASSPGQGALGYTF.

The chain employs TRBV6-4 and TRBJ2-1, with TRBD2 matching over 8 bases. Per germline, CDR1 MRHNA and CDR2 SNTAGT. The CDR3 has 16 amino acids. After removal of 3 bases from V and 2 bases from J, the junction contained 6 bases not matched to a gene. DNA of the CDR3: TGTGCCAGCAGTGAGGGAGCGGGAGTAGCCTACAATGAGCAGTTCTTC. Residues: CASSEGAGVAYNEQFF.

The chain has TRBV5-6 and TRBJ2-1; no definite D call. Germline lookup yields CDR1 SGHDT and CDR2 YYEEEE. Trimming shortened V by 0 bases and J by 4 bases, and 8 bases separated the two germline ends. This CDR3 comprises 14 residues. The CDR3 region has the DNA TGTGCCAGCAGCTTGGCTCACGCGTACAATGAGCAGTTCTTC. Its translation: CASSLAHAYNEQFF.

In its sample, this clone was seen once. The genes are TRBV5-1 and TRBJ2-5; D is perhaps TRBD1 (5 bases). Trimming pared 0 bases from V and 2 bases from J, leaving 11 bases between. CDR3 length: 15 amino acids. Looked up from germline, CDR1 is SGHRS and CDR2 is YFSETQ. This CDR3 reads CASSLGLTVQETQYF. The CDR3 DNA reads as TGCGCCAGCAGCTTGGGACTGACAGTTCAAGAGACCCAGTACTTC.

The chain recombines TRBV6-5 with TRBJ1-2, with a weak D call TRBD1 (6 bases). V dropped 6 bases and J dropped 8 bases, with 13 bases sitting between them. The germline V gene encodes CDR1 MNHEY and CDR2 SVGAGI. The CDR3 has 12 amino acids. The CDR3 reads CASSKTGGGYTF. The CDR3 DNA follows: TGTGCCAGCAGCAAGACAGGTGGCGGCTACACCTTC.

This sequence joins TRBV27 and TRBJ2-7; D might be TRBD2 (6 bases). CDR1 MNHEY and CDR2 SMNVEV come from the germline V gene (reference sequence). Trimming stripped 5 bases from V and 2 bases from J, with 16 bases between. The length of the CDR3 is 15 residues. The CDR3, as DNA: TGTGCCAGCAGTCATGGGGGGAGTAGCGCCTACGAGCAGTACTTC. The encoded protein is CASSHGGSSAYEQYF.

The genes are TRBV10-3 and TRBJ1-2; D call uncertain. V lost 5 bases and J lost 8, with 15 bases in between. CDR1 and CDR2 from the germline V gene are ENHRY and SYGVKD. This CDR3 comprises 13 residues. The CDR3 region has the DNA TGTGCCATCAGTCAAACAGCCTACGAGGGCTACACCTTC. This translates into CAISQTAYEGYTF.

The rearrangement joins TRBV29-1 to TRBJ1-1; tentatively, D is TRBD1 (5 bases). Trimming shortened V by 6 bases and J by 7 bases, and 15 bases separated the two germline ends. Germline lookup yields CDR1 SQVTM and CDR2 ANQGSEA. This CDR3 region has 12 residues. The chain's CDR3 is CSVARADYEAFF. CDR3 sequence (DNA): TGCAGCGTGGCCAGGGCGGACTATGAAGCTTTCTTT.

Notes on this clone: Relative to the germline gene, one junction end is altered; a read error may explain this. CDR3 in DNA: TGTTCCAGCCACTGGAGCTCCTACAATGAGCAGTTCTTC. This translates into CSSHWSSYNEQFF. The chain carries TRBV7-9 and TRBJ2-1; D gene unclear. The CDR3 length is 13 residues. CDR1 and CDR2 (germline): SEHNR, FQNEAQ (reference sequence).

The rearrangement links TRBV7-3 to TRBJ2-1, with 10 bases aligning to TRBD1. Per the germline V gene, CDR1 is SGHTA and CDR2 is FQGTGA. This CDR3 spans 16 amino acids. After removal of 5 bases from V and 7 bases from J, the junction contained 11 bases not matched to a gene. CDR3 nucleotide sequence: TGTGCCAGCAGCACCCATGGGACAGGGGATATAAATGAGCAGTTCTTC. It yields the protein CASSTHGTGDINEQFF.

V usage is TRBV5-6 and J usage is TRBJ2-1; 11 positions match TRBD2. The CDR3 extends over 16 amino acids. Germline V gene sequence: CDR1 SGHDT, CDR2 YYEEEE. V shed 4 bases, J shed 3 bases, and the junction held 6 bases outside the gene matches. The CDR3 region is CASSPPGLAVYNEQFF. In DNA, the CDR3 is TGTGCCAGCAGCCCGCCGGGACTAGCGGTCTACAATGAGCAGTTCTTC.